The sequence of this T cell receptor (beta chain) was determined in a study of blood T cell repertoires in COVID-19. This clone was seen once. This CDR3 region has 16 residues. The V gene's germline CDR1 is SGHRS and CDR2 YFSETQ. The germline V and J ends were trimmed by 0 bases and 2 bases, with 12 bases remaining between them. Libraries were prepared by immunoSEQ multiplex PCR; TCRdb keeps only in-frame clonotypes and omits some of them. Altogether 240,000 or so clones are present, roughly 83% being singletons, with the ten largest covering 2% to 2.5%. The sequenced material came from PBMCs or T cells enriched from blood (not recorded which). The TCR sequence derives from a woman aged 45-60 years who had recovered from COVID-19. The chain is built from TRBV5-1 and TRBJ1-5; D call uncertain. The CDR3 is CASSLAGGRGNQPQHF. CDR3 DNA sequence: TGCGCCAGCAGCTTGGCCGGAGGGCGAGGCAATCAGCCCCAGCATTTT.